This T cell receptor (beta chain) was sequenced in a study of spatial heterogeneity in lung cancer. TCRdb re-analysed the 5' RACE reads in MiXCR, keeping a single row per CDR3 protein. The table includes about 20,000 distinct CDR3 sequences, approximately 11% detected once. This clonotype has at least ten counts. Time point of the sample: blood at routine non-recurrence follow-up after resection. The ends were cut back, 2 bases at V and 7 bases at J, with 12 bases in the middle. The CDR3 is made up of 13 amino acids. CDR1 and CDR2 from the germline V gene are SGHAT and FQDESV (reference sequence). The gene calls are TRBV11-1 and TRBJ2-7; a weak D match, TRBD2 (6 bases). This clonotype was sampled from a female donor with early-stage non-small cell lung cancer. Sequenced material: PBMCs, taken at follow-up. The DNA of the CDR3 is TGTGCCAGCAGCTTAAGGAGGGAGATTGAGCAGTACTTC. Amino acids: CASSLRREIEQYF.